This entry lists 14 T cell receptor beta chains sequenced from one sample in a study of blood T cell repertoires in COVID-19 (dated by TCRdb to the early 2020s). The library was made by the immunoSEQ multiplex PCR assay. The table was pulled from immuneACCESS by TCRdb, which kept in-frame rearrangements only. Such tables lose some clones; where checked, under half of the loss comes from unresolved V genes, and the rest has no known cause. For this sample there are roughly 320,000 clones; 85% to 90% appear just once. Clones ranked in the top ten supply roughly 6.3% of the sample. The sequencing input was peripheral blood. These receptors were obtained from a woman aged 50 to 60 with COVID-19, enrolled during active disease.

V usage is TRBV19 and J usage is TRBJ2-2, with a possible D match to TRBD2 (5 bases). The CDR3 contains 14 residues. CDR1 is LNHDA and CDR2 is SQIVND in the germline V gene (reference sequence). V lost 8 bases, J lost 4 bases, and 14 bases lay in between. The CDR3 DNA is TGTGCCAGTTTCGGGGAGCACGGCACCGGGGAGCTGTTTTTT. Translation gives CASFGEHGTGELFF.

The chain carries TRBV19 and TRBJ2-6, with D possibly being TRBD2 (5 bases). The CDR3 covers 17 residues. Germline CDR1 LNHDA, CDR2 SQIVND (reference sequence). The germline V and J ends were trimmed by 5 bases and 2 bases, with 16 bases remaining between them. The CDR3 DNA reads TGTGCCAGTAGTCCCCGGGGTTTGGACCCTGGGGCCAACGTCCTGACTTTC. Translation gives CASSPRGLDPGANVLTF.

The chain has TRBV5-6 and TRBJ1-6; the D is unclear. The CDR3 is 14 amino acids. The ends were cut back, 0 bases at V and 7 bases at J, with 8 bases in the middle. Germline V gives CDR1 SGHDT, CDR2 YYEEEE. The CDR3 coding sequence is TGTGCCAGCAGCTTGGAACAGATAAATTCACCCCTCCACTTT. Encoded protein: CASSLEQINSPLHF.

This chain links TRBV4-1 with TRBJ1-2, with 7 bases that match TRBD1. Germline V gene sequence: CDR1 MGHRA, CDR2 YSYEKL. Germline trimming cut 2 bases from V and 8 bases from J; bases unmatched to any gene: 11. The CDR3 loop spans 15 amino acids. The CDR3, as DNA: TGCGCCAGCAGCCAACCAAGACAGGGAGCAGGGGGCTACACCTTC. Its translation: CASSQPRQGAGGYTF.

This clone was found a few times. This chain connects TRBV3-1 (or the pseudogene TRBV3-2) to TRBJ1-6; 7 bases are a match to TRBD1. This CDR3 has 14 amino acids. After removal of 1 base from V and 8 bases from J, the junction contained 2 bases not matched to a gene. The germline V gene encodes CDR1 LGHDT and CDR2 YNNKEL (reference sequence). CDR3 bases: TGTGCCAGCAGCCAAGGTACAGGGGATTCACCCCTCCACTTT. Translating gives CASSQGTGDSPLHF.

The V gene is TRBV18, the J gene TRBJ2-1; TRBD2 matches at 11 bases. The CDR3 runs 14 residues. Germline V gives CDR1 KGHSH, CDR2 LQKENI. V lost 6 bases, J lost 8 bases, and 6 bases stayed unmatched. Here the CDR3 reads CASSPTSGKYEQFF. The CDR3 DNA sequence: TGTGCCAGCTCTCCGACTAGCGGGAAGTATGAGCAGTTCTTC.

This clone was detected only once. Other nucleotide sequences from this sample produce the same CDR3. In DNA, the CDR3 is TGTGCCATCAGTGAGTCTGGGGGGAACTATGGCTACACCTTC. Residues: CAISESGGNYGYTF. The chain combines TRBV10-3 with TRBJ1-2, with a possible D match to TRBD1 (5 bases). Per the germline V gene, CDR1 is ENHRY and CDR2 is SYGVKD. Trimming took 0 bases from V and 2 from J, leaving 7 bases between them. This CDR3 has 14 amino acids.

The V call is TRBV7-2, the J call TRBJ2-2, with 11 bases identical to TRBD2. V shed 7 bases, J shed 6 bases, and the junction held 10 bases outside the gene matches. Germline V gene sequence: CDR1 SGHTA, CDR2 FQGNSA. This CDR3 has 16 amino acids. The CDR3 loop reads CASTGPGLAAAGELFF. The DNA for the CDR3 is TGTGCCAGCACCGGACCGGGACTAGCGGCCGCCGGGGAGCTGTTTTTT.

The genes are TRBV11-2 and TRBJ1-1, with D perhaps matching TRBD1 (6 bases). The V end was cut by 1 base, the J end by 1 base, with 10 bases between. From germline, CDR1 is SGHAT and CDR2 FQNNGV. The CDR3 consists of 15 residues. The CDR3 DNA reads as TGTGCCAGCAGCTTAGGAACAGGGAGGAACACTGAAGCTTTCTTT. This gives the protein CASSLGTGRNTEAFF.

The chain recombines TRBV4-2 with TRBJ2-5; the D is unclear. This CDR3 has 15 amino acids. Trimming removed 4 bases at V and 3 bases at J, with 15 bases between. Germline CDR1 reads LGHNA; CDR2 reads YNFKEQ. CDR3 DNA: TGTGCCAGCAGCCCCTACCTAGACTCGGAAGAGACCCAGTACTTC. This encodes CASSPYLDSEETQYF.

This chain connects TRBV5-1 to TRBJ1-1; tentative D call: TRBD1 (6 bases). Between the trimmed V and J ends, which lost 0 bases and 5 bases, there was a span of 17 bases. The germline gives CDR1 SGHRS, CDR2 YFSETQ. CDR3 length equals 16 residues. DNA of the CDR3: TGCGCCAGCAGCTTGGCTTACGGGCAGGGGCGAACTGAAGCTTTCTTT. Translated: CASSLAYGQGRTEAFF.

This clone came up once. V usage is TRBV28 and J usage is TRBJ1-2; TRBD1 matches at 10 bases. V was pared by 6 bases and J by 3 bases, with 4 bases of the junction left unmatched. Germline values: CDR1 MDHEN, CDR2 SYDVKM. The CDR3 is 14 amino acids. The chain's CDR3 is CASRETGGDYGYTF. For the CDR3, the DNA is TGTGCCAGCAGGGAGACAGGGGGCGACTATGGCTACACCTTC.

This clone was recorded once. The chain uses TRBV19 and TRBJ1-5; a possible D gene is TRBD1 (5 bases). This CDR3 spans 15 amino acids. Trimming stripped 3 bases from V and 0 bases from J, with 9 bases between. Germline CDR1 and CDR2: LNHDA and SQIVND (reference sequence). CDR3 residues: CASSMTAYSNQPQHF. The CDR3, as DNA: TGTGCCAGTAGTATGACAGCTTATAGCAATCAGCCCCAGCATTTT.

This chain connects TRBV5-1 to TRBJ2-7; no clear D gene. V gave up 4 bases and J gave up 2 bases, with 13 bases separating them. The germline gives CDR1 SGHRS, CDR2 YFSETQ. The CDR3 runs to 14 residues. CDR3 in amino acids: CASSRLTSTYEQYF. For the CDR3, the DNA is TGCGCCAGCAGCCGCTTAACTTCCACCTACGAGCAGTACTTC.